What follows are 12 T cell receptor beta chains derived from one specimen sequenced in a study of T-cell memory formation after mild COVID-19. A single record per CDR3 protein comes from TCRdb applying MiXCR to the 5' RACE reads. The sample has about 560,000 distinct CDR3 sequences, 15% to 20% seen once; the top ten hold 9.5% to 15%. The material sequenced was PBMCs or a T cell subset sorted from them (not recorded which). All receptors come from an adult woman who had mild COVID-19 (a few samples of this study predate the infection). Cell type and time point are not known.

This chain's CDR3 is CASSQERFGGDRRTGELFF. CDR3 DNA: TGCGCCAGCAGCCAGGAAAGATTCGGGGGGGACAGGCGCACCGGGGAGCTGTTTTTT. This sequence joins TRBV4-3 and TRBJ2-2; tentatively, D is TRBD1 or TRBD2 (8 bases each). Deletions cut 3 bases from V and 4 bases from J, with 24 bases between. The germline gives CDR1 LGHNA, CDR2 YSLEER. The CDR3 totals 19 residues.

The rearrangement joins TRBV18 to TRBJ2-3, with D perhaps matching TRBD1 (5 bases). The CDR3 totals 15 residues. Germline lookup yields CDR1 KGHSH and CDR2 LQKENI. Deletions cut 3 bases from V and 5 bases from J, with 15 bases between. The CDR3 is CASSPRQGLKDTQYF. The CDR3 region has the DNA TGTGCCAGCTCACCGCGGCAGGGTCTCAAAGATACGCAGTATTTT. The variable domain in full, with the rest retrieved from reference TRBV18 and TRBJ2-3, is NAGVMQNPRHLVRRRGQEARLRCSPMKGHSHVYWYRQLPEEGLKFMVYLQKENIIDESGMPKERFSAEFPKEGPSILRIQQVVRGDSAAYFCASSPRQGLKDTQYFGPGTRLTVL.

This chain uses TRBV25-1 with TRBJ2-1, with D perhaps given as TRBD1 or TRBD2 (5 bases each). The CDR3 length is 15 residues. The V gene's germline CDR1 is MGHDK and CDR2 SYGVNS. Trimming shortened V by 3 bases and J by 4 bases, and 13 bases separated the two germline ends. The CDR3 sequence: CASSDSGTLYNEQFF. The CDR3 DNA follows: TGTGCCAGCAGTGACAGTGGGACCCTTTACAATGAGCAGTTCTTC.

This clonotype was observed at least ten times. The chain has TRBV7-3 and TRBJ2-1, with TRBD2 identical over 7 bases. The CDR3 sequence is 12 residues long. V lost 4 bases and J lost 9; bases outside the gene matches: 3. Germline V gives CDR1 SGHTA, CDR2 FQGTGA. The CDR3 DNA follows: TGTGCCAGCAGCTCCGTAGCGGGTGAGCAGTTCTTC. Encoded protein: CASSSVAGEQFF.

The V and J genes are TRBV12-3 or TRBV12-4 and TRBJ1-1, with D unclear. The CDR3 runs 12 residues. Trimming cost V 7 bases and J 12 bases, with 18 bases left between them. The CDR3 is CASTKSWVETFF. CDR3 DNA: TGTGCCAGCACCAAAAGTTGGGTCGAGACTTTCTTT.

The CDR3, as DNA: TGTGCCAGCAGCCTCATGGGCGGGGTAGGCCACGAGCAGTACTTC. As protein: CASSLMGGVGHEQYF. The chain couples TRBV13 to TRBJ2-7, with D perhaps matching TRBD2 (6 bases). The germline V and J ends were trimmed by 5 bases and 5 bases, with 19 bases remaining between them. The CDR3 loop spans 15 amino acids. Germline V gene lookup returns CDR1 PRHDT and CDR2 FYEKMQ (reference sequence).

The chain uses TRBV13 and TRBJ2-1, with TRBD1 identical over 8 bases. J gave up 8 bases and V 4 bases, and 22 bases lay outside the gene matches. The CDR3 sequence is 19 residues long. Germline CDR1 PRHDT, CDR2 FYEKMQ (reference sequence). CDR3 sequence (DNA): TGTGCCAGCAGCTCCCCCCGAATCGGGACAGGTGGTCCTTCGGATGAGCAGTTCTTC. Its translation: CASSSPRIGTGGPSDEQFF.

The table lists this clonotype with a few counts. This chain uses TRBV19 with TRBJ1-1; TRBD1 is a possible D gene (5 bases). CDR1 LNHDA and CDR2 SQIVND come from the germline V gene (reference sequence). This CDR3 has 14 amino acids. Trimming stripped 3 bases from V and 12 bases from J, with 20 bases between. CDR3 in amino acids: CASSMPRVGERTFF. The CDR3 DNA reads TGTGCCAGTAGTATGCCCAGGGTGGGGGAGAGGACTTTCTTT.

This clonotype was detected only a few times. This chain links TRBV24-1 with TRBJ2-5; tentative D call: TRBD1 (5 bases). In germline, CDR1 is KGHDR, CDR2 SFDVKD. Trimming removed 7 bases from V and 2 bases from J, with 16 bases in between. This CDR3 spans 15 amino acids. CDR3 sequence: CATSSGTGYQETQYF. CDR3 nucleotide sequence: TGTGCCACCAGCTCAGGAACAGGCTATCAAGAGACCCAGTACTTC.

The sample holds a few counts of this clonotype. V gene TRBV7-8 combines with J gene TRBJ1-3; perhaps TRBD1 as D (5 bases). Trimming removed 1 base at V and 0 bases at J, with 13 bases between. The V gene's germline CDR1 is SGHVS and CDR2 FQNEAQ. This CDR3 is 17 amino acids long. The CDR3 nucleotides are TGTGCCAGCAGCTTAGGGCCCAGGGCAAGCTCTGGAAACACCATATATTTT. It is translated as CASSLGPRASSGNTIYF.

In its sample, this clonotype was seen a few times. V usage is TRBV6-5 and J usage is TRBJ1-2, with D tentatively TRBD1 (6 bases). Germline V gene lookup returns CDR1 MNHEY and CDR2 SVGAGI. The CDR3 runs 14 residues. Trimming cost V 6 bases and J 4 bases, with 15 bases left between them. The CDR3 here is CASRRTQGGYGYTF. In DNA, the CDR3 is TGTGCCAGCAGGCGCACACAGGGAGGCTATGGCTACACCTTC.

This clonotype was seen a few times. The rearrangement uses TRBV24-1 and TRBJ1-2; no reliable D call. Germline assignment: CDR1 KGHDR and CDR2 SFDVKD. This CDR3 is 17 amino acids long. Trimming took off 4 bases at V and 4 bases at J, with 21 bases between the two ends. CDR3: CATSERAPGEGGYGYTF. In DNA form, the CDR3 reads TGTGCCACCAGTGAAAGGGCTCCGGGAGAGGGCGGCTATGGCTACACCTTC.